This T cell receptor (beta chain) was observed in a study of identical twins. cDNA molecules carried unique molecular identifiers, and template switching added a universal primer site. From the 5' RACE reads, TCRdb called clonotypes with MiXCR, one entry per CDR3 protein. The sample consists of roughly 720,000 distinct CDR3 sequences, around a sixth of them appearing once. Concerning this clonotype: A read error may produce the germline difference seen at one junction end.

Germline V gene data show CDR1 as SGHVS and CDR2 as FNYEAQ. CDR3 size: 13 residues. These data were likewise used in another study, on T cells expressing NK-cell markers. From that report: Of the CD8+ T cell pool in roughly 6 donors, roughly 1.0-8% was accounted for by dominant NKG2C+ clonotypes.

The sequenced sample was PBMCs. The gene calls are TRBV7-6 and TRBJ1-1; 8 nucleotides match TRBD1. This sequence originates from a woman aged 18 to 35 in good health. CDR3 in amino acids: CASSPDRGTGAFF. In DNA form, the CDR3 reads TGTGCCAGCAGCCCTGACAGGGGCACTGGAGCTTTCTTT.